The source of this T cell receptor beta chain is a study of cytomegalovirus exposure and HLA in healthy donors. In regard to this clone: Its cognate antigen is unknown.

Some clones are missing from TCRdb's copy, which holds only in-frame ones; the method was immunoSEQ multiplex PCR. The sample shows more than 130,000 clones, about 90% of them seen only once. The germline V and J ends were trimmed by 6 bases and 1 base, with 12 bases remaining between them. The germline CDR1 and CDR2 sequences are SQVTM and ANQGSEA. The CDR3 totals 14 residues. Study-wide findings and caveats: The classifier was said to identify cytomegalovirus status with high specificity and sensitivity.

Input material: PBMCs. The rearrangement joins TRBV29-1 to TRBJ2-2, with D perhaps TRBD1 (6 bases). The sequence derives from a woman aged 18-29 years in good health and CMV-seropositive. The CDR3 nucleotides read TGCAGCGTCCTGACAGGTTTGAACACCGGGGAGCTGTTTTTT. Translated, it gives CSVLTGLNTGELFF.